This T cell receptor (beta chain) was observed in a study of neurological immune-mediated disorders (dated by TCRdb to the late 2010s). About the investigation overall: The study compared peripheral blood TCR-beta repertoires of HTLV-I-associated myelopathy (HAM/TSP) patients, multiple sclerosis patients and healthy controls using UMI-based sequencing. Longitudinal HAM/TSP and healthy donors were sampled at 3 time-points each (roughly 3-45 month intervals). The 106 TCR-beta libraries included longitudinal samples, technical triplicates and paired sorted CD4+ and CD8+ T-cell subsets alongside PBMC samples. Of the approximately 68 subjects in the cohort, some 15 were HAM/TSP patients, about 34 were multiple sclerosis patients, and 20 were healthy controls.

CDR1 DFQATT and CDR2 SNEGSKA were looked up in the germline V gene (reference sequence). Counted from cysteine to phenylalanine, this CDR3 has 16 amino acids. Only CDR3 DNA is held: 48 bases, read in frame from base 1. The germline ends are 9 bases apart after V is trimmed by 0 bases and J by 0 bases. Results the study describes overall, beyond this receptor: No identical CDR3 amino acid sequences were found to be shared among expanded clones across subjects, suggesting that TCR-beta repertoires were private in all groups. TCR clonal expansion was greatest in HAM/TSP patients and smallest in MS patients, who ranked below even healthy controls.

In light of the paper, this sample's time point label describes: longitudinal time-point 2. The healthy controls were volunteers from a blood bank in Maryland, USA. Libraries from unsorted PBMCs were made from 2 million PBMCs kept in RNAlater at -80 degrees C until RNA extraction. Peripheral blood underwent Ficoll-Hypaque density gradient centrifugation to isolate PBMCs, which were then cryopreserved in liquid nitrogen. This clonotype was picked up many times. No cognate antigen has been identified for it. Base quality data are lacking; no much larger clone is found one base away. To synthesize cDNA, template-switch 5'RACE was performed with a primer carrying a 10-nucleotide random unique molecular identifier so that each TCR transcript was tagged. Each sequencing run produced over 160 million TCR-beta sequences covering 15-18 subjects. Total RNA was extracted with the RNeasy kit. The KAPA Real-time Library Amplification kit was used to amplify TCR-beta VDJ regions with primers targeting the TCR constant region and the 5'RACE anchor. Sample indexes and Illumina adaptors were added in a first PCR, and a second PCR then increased library yield. The roughly 650 bp TCR product was size-selected on a 2% E-gel SizeSelection system after Ampure bead purification. Before pooling, libraries had their quality checked on a Bioanalyzer, their concentration measured with Qubit, and their quantity determined with the Kapa Library Quantification kit. An Illumina HiSeq 2500 sequenced the libraries paired-end 2 x 150 bp. To increase sequence diversity, roughly 24-32% phiX was spiked into each library pool. Per the original workflow: Quality-filtered reads were processed with the UMI-based MiGEC pipeline, which removed over 75% of raw TCR sequences during error correction. VDJ genes were aligned to IMGT germline references, and each clonotype was defined by a unique CDR3 amino acid sequence together with V-J genes. Clonal expansion, Shannon diversity, and CDR3 relatedness (CalcPairwiseDistances, ClusterSamples) were evaluated with VDJtools, and phylogenetic trees were built with CLCbio workbench. Using coefficient-of-variation modelling across technical triplicates, the study counted a clone as expanded if it had at least 8 unique UMIs. The raw public data were reprocessed by TCRdb itself: fastp quality trimming at Q25, MiXCR clonotype calling, in-frame beta chains only. A single entry per CDR3 protein holds the most common genes and DNA from its merged rows. None of the V and J calls come from the authors' own analysis; TCRdb made them. The sample table holds fewer than 35,000 distinct CDR3 sequences, of which around 13% were seen once. About 2.5% of the sample is held by the ten biggest clonotypes.

This receptor was identified in a woman aged 40 to 50 in good health. Source material: PBMCs. The receptor chain draws on TRBV20-1 and TRBJ2-6; no D gene can be assigned with confidence. The sequenced DNA: TGCAGTGCTAGAGATAGCAGCCTCTCTGGGGCCAACGTCCTGACTTTC. It translates to CSARDSSLSGANVLTF.